This is a list of T cell receptor beta chains from one sample in a study of memory CD4+ T cells and cytomegalovirus serostatus. Generated by immunoSEQ multiplex PCR, the TCRdb table keeps only in-frame clones and is missing some. This sample carries approximately 46,000 clones, approximately 81% of them seen once, and the ten largest clones take about 1.2%. Sequencing input: memory CD4+ T cells from blood. These receptors were obtained from an adult in good health and CMV-seropositive. CDR3s leave out the opening cysteine and the closing phenylalanine or tryptophan. The size field is filled for only some rows; it gives once, few, many or a size class.

13	TRBV7-9	few	ASRGQGAVREKLF
12	TRBV7-6	.	ASSSDRGPYEQY
11	TRBV6-6	.	ASSTDHQETQY
14	TRBV28	.	ASSFRSGGWQETQY
11	TRBV6-1	.	ASRERLSSGYT
13	TRBV5-1	.	ASSLGQGPTDTQY
10	TRBV19	.	ASRGANQPQH
13	TRBV7-2	.	ASSFSSGGRETQY
13	TRBV19	.	ASSTGTARRYEQY
13	TRBV6-6	.	ASSEPGQARNTIY
14	TRBV5-4	.	ASSLGTRRSSYEQY
10	TRBV2	.	ASREQGDEQF
11	TRBV5-1	few	ASSSGENTEAF
13	TRBV5-4	.	ASRAGGEGNTEAF
14	TRBV4-3	once	ASSQDLGRTNEKLF
12	TRBV7-2	.	ASSLETDTGELF
12	TRBV18	once	ASSPTSNYNEQF
13	TRBV4-2	.	ASSQDWSEKSGYT
15	TRBV19	.	ASSIQGQGADTGELF
13	TRBV11-2	.	ASSLGGSLNTEAF
14	TRBV7-2	.	ASSLAGAGAHNGYT
12	TRBV4-1	medium-sized	ASSRPDRNEKLF
14	TRBV5-1	.	ASSLDEGGVNTEAF
13	TRBV11-2	.	ASSLDGAFSDTQY
13	TRBV18	.	ASSPRGQGQGTQY
12	TRBV11-2	.	ASSLERVNYEQY
15	TRBV2	.	ASSPSVRAERSYGYT
12	TRBV21-1	few	ASSKVADSYGYT
11	TRBV19	.	ASSIDEGTEAF
16	TRBV5-4	.	ASSSPGLAGGPEETQY
13	TRBV28	.	ASSLQGARGEKLF
12	TRBV19	.	ASSPGLAGNEQF
13	TRBV5-1	.	ASSPTAGTGDTQY
10	TRBV5-4	.	ASSARDTEQY
12	TRBV2	.	ASRLILLTDTQY
14	TRBV2	once	ASSLDRGRANYGYT
10	TRBV7-6	.	ASSLGGNTIY
12	TRBV27	.	ASSLTRLTDTQY
11	TRBV7-6	once	ASSMTANYGYT
11	TRBV2	.	ASTLDREGGYT
14	TRBV19	.	ASSSGWGFMANEQF